The 23 T cell receptor beta chains presented below share a single source sample, sequenced in a study of cytomegalovirus exposure and HLA in healthy donors. The PCR employed 60 Vbeta primers together with 13 Jbeta primers. Profiled with immunoSEQ multiplex PCR; TCRdb holds only in-frame clones, not every one. The sample holds about 43,000 clones, around 77% seen once. Sequenced material: PBMCs. The receptors come from a man aged 25 to 40 in good health and CMV-seronegative.

The V call is TRBV4-3, the J call TRBJ2-7, with 8 bases identical to TRBD2. The CDR3 contains 16 residues. J gave up 4 bases and V 4 bases, and 12 bases lay outside the gene matches. Germline-derived CDR1 and CDR2 are LGHNA and YSLEER. The chain's CDR3 is CASSPGMLRGGYEQYF. The CDR3 nucleotides read TGCGCCAGCAGCCCCGGTATGCTCCGGGGGGGGTACGAGCAGTACTTC.

Note on this clone: The junction shows a germline mismatch at one end, possibly a read error. The genes are TRBV7-9 and TRBJ1-4, with D possibly matching TRBD1 (5 bases). This CDR3 spans 14 amino acids. Germline values: CDR1 SEHNR, CDR2 FQNEAQ (reference sequence). The CDR3 sequence is CSSSLTSGGEKLFF. DNA for the CDR3: TGTTCCAGCAGCTTAACGTCCGGGGGTGAAAAACTGTTTTTT.

The chain recombines TRBV19 with TRBJ2-1, with 7 bases matching TRBD1. In germline, CDR1 is LNHDA, CDR2 SQIVND (reference sequence). Losses at the gene ends were 5 bases for V and 0 bases for J; bases not matched to a gene: 7. This CDR3 is 16 amino acids long. CDR3: CASSLQGSNSYNEQFF. CDR3 nucleotides: TGTGCCAGTAGTTTACAGGGGAGTAACTCCTACAATGAGCAGTTCTTC.

The chain uses TRBV28 and TRBJ2-7, with a tentative D call TRBD2 (6 bases). V was cut by 5 bases and J by 2 bases, with 10 bases left in between. CDR1 and CDR2 (germline): MDHEN, SYDVKM. The length of the CDR3 is 13 residues. The CDR3 reads CASSGDSTYEQYF. In DNA, the CDR3 is TGTGCCAGCAGTGGGGACTCAACCTACGAGCAGTACTTC.

This chain joins TRBV30 and TRBJ1-1; D gene uncertain. Germline V lookup: CDR1 GTSNPN, CDR2 SVGIG (reference sequence). Trimming removed 3 bases at V and 1 base at J, with 6 bases between. The CDR3 runs 12 residues. The CDR3 nucleotides are TGTGCCTGGAGCCCAGGGAACACTGAAGCTTTCTTT. Protein: CAWSPGNTEAFF.

This clone has a single count. V gene TRBV7-2 combines with J gene TRBJ2-1, with 14 bases lining up with TRBD2. With V trimmed by 5 bases and J by 6 bases, 3 bases remained unmatched. This CDR3 region has 15 residues. CDR1 is SGHTA and CDR2 is FQGNSA in the germline V gene. The CDR3: CASSPGLAGGNEQFF. The CDR3 region has the DNA TGTGCCAGCAGCCCCGGACTAGCGGGAGGCAATGAGCAGTTCTTC.

Remarks on this clone: At one end the junction does not follow the germline gene, possibly because of a read error. The chain recombines TRBV7-9 with TRBJ2-1; TRBD2 aligns across 10 bases. CDR3 length equals 15 residues. CDR1 and CDR2 from the germline V gene are SEHNR and FQNEAQ (reference sequence). CDR3 nucleotides: TGTGCCAGCAGCTTAGCTCTAGCGGGAGTCAATAAGCAGTTCTTC. This sequence encodes CASSLALAGVNKQFF.

The chain recombines TRBV7-2 with TRBJ1-1; possible D gene TRBD1, 6 bases. This CDR3 is 15 amino acids long. Germline V lookup: CDR1 SGHTA, CDR2 FQGNSA. The ends were cut back, 2 bases at V and 1 base at J, with 11 bases in the middle. The CDR3 DNA reads as TGTGCCAGCAGCTTATGGGGGCGCGGGAACACTGAAGCTTTCTTT. Its protein product is CASSLWGRGNTEAFF.

This clone is a singleton in its sample. This chain links TRBV6-1 with TRBJ1-3; D is unresolved. CDR3 length equals 15 residues. The ends were cut back, 6 bases at V and 1 base at J, with 13 bases in the middle. In germline, CDR1 is MNHNS, CDR2 SASEGT. The CDR3 protein is CASSQGGWSGNTIYF. In nucleotides, the CDR3 is TGTGCCAGCAGCCAAGGCGGGTGGTCTGGAAACACCATATATTTT.

This clone was detected only a few times. J is TRBJ2-5 and V is TRBV10-1; the D gene is possibly TRBD2 (6 bases). The CDR3 is made up of 15 amino acids. V dropped 4 bases and J dropped 2 bases, with 14 bases sitting between them. Germline V gene sequence: CDR1 WNHNN, CDR2 SYGVQD (reference sequence). The CDR3 nucleotides read TGCGCCAGCAGTGTTGGTAGCGGAATACAAGAGACCCAGTACTTC. This sequence encodes CASSVGSGIQETQYF.

The chain uses TRBV21-1 and TRBJ2-3; the table's D call, TRBD1, was not checked against the DNA. TRBV21-1 is termed a pseudogene. This CDR3 has 18 residues. The CDR3, as DNA: TGTGCCAGCAGCTACCGACGACAGGGAAAACATCCTACGGATACGCAGTATTTT. Translating it yields CASSYRRQGKHPTDTQYF.

V and J are TRBV2 and TRBJ2-1; TRBD1 matches 8 bases. CDR1 and CDR2 (germline): SNHLY, FYNNEI. This CDR3 contains 15 residues. V lost 3 bases, J lost 2 bases, and 3 bases stayed unmatched. The chain's CDR3 is CASSDEQGAYNEQFF. CDR3 nucleotides: TGTGCCAGCAGTGATGAACAGGGGGCCTACAATGAGCAGTTCTTC.

This chain joins TRBV7-2 and TRBJ2-7; possible D gene TRBD2, 6 bases. The CDR3 consists of 16 residues. The germline V gene has CDR1 SGHTA and CDR2 FQGNSA. Between the trimmed V and J ends, which lost 5 bases and 3 bases, there was a span of 20 bases. CDR3 in DNA: TGTGCCAGCAGCCGTGAGGGGACCGTGGGGGGCTACGAGCAGTACTTC. Translating it yields CASSREGTVGGYEQYF. Together with reference TRBV7-2 and TRBJ2-7, the CDR3 gives the full variable domain: GAGVSQSPSNKVTEKGKDVELRCDPISGHTALYWYRQSLGQGLEFLIYFQGNSAPDKSGLPSDRFSAERTGGSVSTLTIQRTQQEDSAVYLCASSREGTVGGYEQYFGPGTRLTVT.

The chain uses TRBV5-1 and TRBJ2-7; 9 bases match TRBD1. This CDR3 comprises 14 residues. J gave up 2 bases and V 3 bases, and 3 bases lay outside the gene matches. Germline lookup yields CDR1 SGHRS and CDR2 YFSETQ. As DNA, the CDR3 is TGCGCCAGCAGCTCGACAGGGGGAACCTACGAGCAGTACTTC. It encodes CASSSTGGTYEQYF.

The gene calls are TRBV6-1 and TRBJ1-2; a weak D match, TRBD1 (6 bases). The germline V and J ends were trimmed by 2 bases and 6 bases, with 16 bases remaining between them. The CDR3 is 15 amino acids. Germline V CDR1 and CDR2: MNHNS, SASEGT. In DNA form, the CDR3 reads TGTGCCAGCAGTGAACCTGGTGTATGGGGGCATGGCTACACCTTC. Translated, it gives CASSEPGVWGHGYTF.

This clone was seen once. J is TRBJ2-1 and V is TRBV5-1, with 9 nucleotides matching TRBD2. This CDR3 region has 16 residues. V lost 4 bases, J lost 4 bases, and 9 bases stayed unmatched. CDR1 is SGHRS, CDR2 YFSETQ, per germline. The CDR3 reads CASSLRPSGNYNEQFF. For the CDR3, the DNA is TGCGCCAGCAGCCTGAGGCCTAGCGGGAATTACAATGAGCAGTTCTTC.

CDR3 in DNA: TGTGCCAGCAGTGAGCTCGGAGGGAACACTGAAGCTTTCTTT. This translates into CASSELGGNTEAFF. The V gene is TRBV6-1, the J gene TRBJ1-1; D is unresolved. From germline, CDR1 is MNHNS and CDR2 SASEGT. Trimming took off 3 bases at V and 1 base at J, with 9 bases between the two ends. The CDR3 spans 14 residues.

The rearrangement joins TRBV5-1 to TRBJ2-7; 7 bases are a match to TRBD2. Germline V gene data show CDR1 as SGHRS and CDR2 as YFSETQ. Trimming at V came to 1 base and at J to 6 bases, leaving 13 bases not matched to a gene. The CDR3 runs 16 residues. CDR3 region: CASSLSPRGRAGEQYF. DNA of the CDR3: TGCGCCAGCAGCTTGTCCCCGAGAGGGAGGGCTGGCGAGCAGTACTTC. Complete variable domain (other parts from reference TRBV5-1 and TRBJ2-7): KAGVTQTPRYLIKTRGQQVTLSCSPISGHRSVSWYQQTPGQGLQFLFEYFSETQRNKGNFPGRFSGRQFSNSRSEMNVSTLELGDSALYLCASSLSPRGRAGEQYFGPGTRLTVT.

V is TRBV7-2 and J is TRBJ2-7; possibly TRBD1 for D (5 bases). The CDR3 has 16 amino acids. V was pared by 5 bases and J by 3 bases, with 20 bases between. Germline V gene data show CDR1 as SGHTA and CDR2 as FQGNSA. Written as DNA, the CDR3 is TGTGCCAGCAGCCGTGCCCAGGGTAATAAGGTCTACGAGCAGTACTTC. It yields the protein CASSRAQGNKVYEQYF.

V and J are TRBV4-3 and TRBJ2-1, with TRBD2 as a possible D gene (6 bases). The V gene's germline CDR1 is LGHNA and CDR2 YSLEER. The V and J ends lost 4 bases and 9 bases respectively, with 13 bases between them. CDR3 length equals 13 residues. The CDR3, as DNA: TGCGCCAGCAGCCGAGGCGGGATAGGTGAGCAGTTCTTC. Translation: CASSRGGIGEQFF.

The chain joins TRBV19 to TRBJ2-1; D ambiguous. CDR1 and CDR2 (germline): LNHDA, SQIVND (reference sequence). This CDR3 is 16 amino acids long. The germline V and J ends were trimmed by 5 bases and 7 bases, with 21 bases remaining between them. The CDR3 reads CASSPAGLPRGNEQFF. As DNA, the CDR3 is TGTGCCAGTAGTCCGGCTGGATTGCCTCGCGGTAATGAGCAGTTCTTC.

The chain has TRBV6-6 and TRBJ1-5, with D unclear. There are 14 residues in the CDR3. Germline lookup yields CDR1 MNHNY and CDR2 SVGAGI (reference sequence). Trimming removed 7 bases from V and 2 bases from J, with 12 bases in between. The CDR3 DNA reads TGTGCCAGCACCCTCGGGGTGGGCAATCAGCCCCAGCATTTT. Translation gives CASTLGVGNQPQHF.

This chain links TRBV27 with TRBJ2-4; 8 nucleotides agree with TRBD2. Germline V lookup: CDR1 MNHEY, CDR2 SMNVEV (reference sequence). The CDR3 loop spans 17 amino acids. With V trimmed by 10 bases and J by 0 bases, 14 bases remained unmatched. The CDR3 region is CATGGGNLILAKNIQYF. In DNA form, the CDR3 reads TGTGCCACCGGGGGGGGGAACCTCATACTAGCCAAAAACATTCAGTACTTC.